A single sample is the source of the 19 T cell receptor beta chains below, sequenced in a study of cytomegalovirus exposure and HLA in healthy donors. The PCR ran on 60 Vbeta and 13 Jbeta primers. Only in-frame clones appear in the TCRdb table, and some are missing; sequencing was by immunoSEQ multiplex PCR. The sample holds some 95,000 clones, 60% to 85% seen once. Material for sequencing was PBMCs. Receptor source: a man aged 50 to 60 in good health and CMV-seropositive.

This chain's CDR3 is CASSYDGTGNSPLHF. The CDR3 DNA reads TGTGCCAGCAGTTATGACGGGACAGGGAATTCACCCCTCCACTTT. The genes are TRBV6-5 and TRBJ1-6; 9 positions agree with TRBD1. CDR1 and CDR2 from the germline V gene are MNHEY and SVGAGI. Trimming took 3 bases from V and 7 from J; bases not matched to a gene: 4. This CDR3 is 15 amino acids long.

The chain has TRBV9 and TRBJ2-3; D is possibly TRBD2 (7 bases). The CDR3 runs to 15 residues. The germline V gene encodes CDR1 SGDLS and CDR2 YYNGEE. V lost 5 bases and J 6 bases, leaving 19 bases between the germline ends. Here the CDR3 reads CASSNRGGPVDTQYF. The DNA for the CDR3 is TGTGCCAGCAGTAATAGGGGGGGGCCGGTGGATACGCAGTATTTT.

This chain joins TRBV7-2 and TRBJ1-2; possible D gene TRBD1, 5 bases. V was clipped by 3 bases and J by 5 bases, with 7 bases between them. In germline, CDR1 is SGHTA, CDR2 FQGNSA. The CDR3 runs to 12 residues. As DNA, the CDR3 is TGTGCCAGCAGCTTGACAGAGTATGGCTACACCTTC. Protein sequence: CASSLTEYGYTF.

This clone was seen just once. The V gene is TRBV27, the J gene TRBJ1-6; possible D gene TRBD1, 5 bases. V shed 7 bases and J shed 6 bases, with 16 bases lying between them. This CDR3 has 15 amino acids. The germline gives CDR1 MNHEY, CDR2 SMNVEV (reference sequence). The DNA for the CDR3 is TGTGCCAGCACCCCTTTAGTCGGGGGTAATTCACCCCTCCACTTT. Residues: CASTPLVGGNSPLHF.

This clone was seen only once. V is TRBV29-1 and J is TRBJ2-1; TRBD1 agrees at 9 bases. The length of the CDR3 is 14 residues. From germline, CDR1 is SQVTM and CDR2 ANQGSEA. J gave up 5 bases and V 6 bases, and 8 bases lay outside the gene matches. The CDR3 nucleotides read TGCAGCGTGGCCAACAGGGGGCTCAACAATGAGCAGTTCTTC. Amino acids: CSVANRGLNNEQFF.

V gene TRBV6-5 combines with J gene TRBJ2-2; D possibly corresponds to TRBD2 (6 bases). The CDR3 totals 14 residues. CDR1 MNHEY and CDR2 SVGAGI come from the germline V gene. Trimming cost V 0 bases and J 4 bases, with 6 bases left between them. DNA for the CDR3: TGTGCCAGCAGTTACTCCGGGGGCACCGGGGAGCTGTTTTTT. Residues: CASSYSGGTGELFF.

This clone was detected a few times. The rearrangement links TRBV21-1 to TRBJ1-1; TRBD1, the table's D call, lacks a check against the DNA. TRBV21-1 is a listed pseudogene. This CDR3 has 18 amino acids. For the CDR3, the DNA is TGTGCCAGCAGCAAGTTGACAGGGCCCCCCGTATCGAACACTGAAGCTTTCTTT. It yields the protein CASSKLTGPPVSNTEAFF.

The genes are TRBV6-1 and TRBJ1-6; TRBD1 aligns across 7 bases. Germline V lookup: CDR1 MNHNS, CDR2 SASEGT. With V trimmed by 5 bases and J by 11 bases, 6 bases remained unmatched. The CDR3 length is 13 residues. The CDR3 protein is CASSLTGPPPLHF. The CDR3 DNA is TGTGCCAGCAGTTTGACAGGGCCTCCACCCCTCCACTTT.

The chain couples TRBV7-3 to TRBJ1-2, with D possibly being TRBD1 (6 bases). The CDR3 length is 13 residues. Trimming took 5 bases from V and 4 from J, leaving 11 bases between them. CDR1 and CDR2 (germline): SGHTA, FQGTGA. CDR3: CASSPGTLYGYTF. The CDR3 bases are TGTGCCAGCAGCCCCGGGACACTCTATGGCTACACCTTC.

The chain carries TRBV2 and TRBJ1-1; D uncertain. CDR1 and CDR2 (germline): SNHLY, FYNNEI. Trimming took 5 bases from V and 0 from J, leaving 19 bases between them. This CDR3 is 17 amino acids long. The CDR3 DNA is TGTGCCAGCAGTTCCCTTGGCCCCCAGGCGATGAACACTGAAGCTTTCTTT. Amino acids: CASSSLGPQAMNTEAFF. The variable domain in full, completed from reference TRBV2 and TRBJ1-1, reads EPEVTQTPSHQVTQMGQEVILRCVPISNHLYFYWYRQILGQKVEFLVSFYNNEISEKSEIFDDQFSVERPDGSNFTLKIRSTKLEDSAMYFCASSSLGPQAMNTEAFFGQGTRLTVV.

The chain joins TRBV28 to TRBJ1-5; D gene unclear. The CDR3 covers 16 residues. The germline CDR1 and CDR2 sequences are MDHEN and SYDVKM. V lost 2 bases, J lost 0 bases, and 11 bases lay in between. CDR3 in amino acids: CASSLGSGDSNQPQHF. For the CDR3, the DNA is TGTGCCAGCAGTTTAGGTTCCGGGGATAGCAATCAGCCCCAGCATTTT.

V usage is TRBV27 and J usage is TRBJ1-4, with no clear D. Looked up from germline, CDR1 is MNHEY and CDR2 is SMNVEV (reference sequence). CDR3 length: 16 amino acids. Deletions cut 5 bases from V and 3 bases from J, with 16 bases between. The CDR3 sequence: CASSPLGRSANEKLFF. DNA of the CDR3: TGTGCCAGCAGTCCACTAGGGCGGTCGGCTAATGAAAAACTGTTTTTT.

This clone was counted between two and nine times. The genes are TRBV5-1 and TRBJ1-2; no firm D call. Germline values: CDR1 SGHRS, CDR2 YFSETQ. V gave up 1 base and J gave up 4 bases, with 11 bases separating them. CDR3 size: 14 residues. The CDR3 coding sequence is TGCGCCAGCAGCTTGTTCAGGAACGGCTATGGCTACACCTTC. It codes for CASSLFRNGYGYTF.

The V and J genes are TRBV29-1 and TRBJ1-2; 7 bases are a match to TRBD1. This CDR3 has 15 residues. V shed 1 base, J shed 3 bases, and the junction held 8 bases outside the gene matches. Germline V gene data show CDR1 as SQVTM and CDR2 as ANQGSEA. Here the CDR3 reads CSVEGRGDRDYGYTF. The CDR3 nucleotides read TGCAGCGTTGAAGGCAGGGGGGACCGAGACTATGGCTACACCTTC.

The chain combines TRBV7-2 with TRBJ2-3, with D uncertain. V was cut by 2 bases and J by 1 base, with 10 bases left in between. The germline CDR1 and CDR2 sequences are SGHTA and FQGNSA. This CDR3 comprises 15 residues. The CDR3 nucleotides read TGTGCCAGCAGCTTAAGAGCCTCCGGCACAGATACGCAGTATTTT. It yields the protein CASSLRASGTDTQYF.

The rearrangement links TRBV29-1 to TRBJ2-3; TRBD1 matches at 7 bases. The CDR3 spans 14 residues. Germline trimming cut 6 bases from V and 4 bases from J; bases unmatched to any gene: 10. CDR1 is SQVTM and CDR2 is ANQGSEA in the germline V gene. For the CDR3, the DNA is TGCAGCGTCCGCGACAGGGATCCGGCAGATACGCAGTATTTT. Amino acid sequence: CSVRDRDPADTQYF.

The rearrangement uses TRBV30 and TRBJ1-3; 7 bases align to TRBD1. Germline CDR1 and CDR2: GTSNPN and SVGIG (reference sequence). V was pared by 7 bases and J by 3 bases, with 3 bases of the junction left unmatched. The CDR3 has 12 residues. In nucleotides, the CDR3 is TGTGCCTCACAGGGGAATGGAAACACCATATATTTT. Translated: CASQGNGNTIYF. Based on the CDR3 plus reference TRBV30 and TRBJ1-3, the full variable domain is SQTIHQWPATLVQPVGSPLSLECTVEGTSNPNLYWYRQAAGRGLQLLFYSVGIGQISSEVPQNLSASRPQDRQFILSSKKLLLSDSGFYLCASQGNGNTIYFGEGSWLTVV.

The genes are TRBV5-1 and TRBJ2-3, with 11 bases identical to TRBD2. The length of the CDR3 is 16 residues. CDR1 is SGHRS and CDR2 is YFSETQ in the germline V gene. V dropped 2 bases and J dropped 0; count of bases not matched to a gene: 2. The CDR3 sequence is CASSFTSGSSTDTQYF. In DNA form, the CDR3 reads TGCGCCAGCAGCTTCACTAGCGGGAGTAGCACAGATACGCAGTATTTT. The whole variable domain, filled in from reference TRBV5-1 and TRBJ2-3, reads KAGVTQTPRYLIKTRGQQVTLSCSPISGHRSVSWYQQTPGQGLQFLFEYFSETQRNKGNFPGRFSGRQFSNSRSEMNVSTLELGDSALYLCASSFTSGSSTDTQYFGPGTRLTVL.

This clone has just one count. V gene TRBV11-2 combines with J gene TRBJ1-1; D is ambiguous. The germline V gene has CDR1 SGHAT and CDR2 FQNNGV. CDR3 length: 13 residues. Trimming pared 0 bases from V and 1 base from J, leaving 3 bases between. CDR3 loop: CASSLDGNTEAFF. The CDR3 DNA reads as TGTGCCAGCAGCTTAGACGGGAACACTGAAGCTTTCTTT.